One and the same sample provided the 9 T cell receptor beta chains below, sequenced in a study of cytomegalovirus exposure and HLA in healthy donors. The PCR made use of 60 Vbeta and 13 Jbeta primers. Some clones are missing from TCRdb's copy, which holds only in-frame ones; the method was immunoSEQ multiplex PCR. Of some 110,000 clones in the sample, roughly 70% are singletons; the top ten hold around 9%. Sequenced sample: PBMCs. These TCRs come from a man aged 25 to 45 in good health and CMV-seropositive.

J is TRBJ1-3 and V is TRBV28; D not certain. The length of the CDR3 is 14 residues. Per the germline V gene, CDR1 is MDHEN and CDR2 is SYDVKM. V was cut by 8 bases and J by 4 bases, with 15 bases left in between. CDR3 sequence (DNA): TGTGCCAGCCTAGCTCCCTCCTTGGGAAACACCATATATTTT. This sequence encodes CASLAPSLGNTIYF.

This clone was found once. V usage is TRBV7-9 and J usage is TRBJ1-4; D not resolved. V was shortened by 1 base and J by 5 bases, with 8 bases between the two germline ends. Germline values: CDR1 SEHNR, CDR2 FQNEAQ (reference sequence). The CDR3 runs 14 residues. This CDR3 reads CASSLGYSNEKLFF. The CDR3, as DNA: TGTGCCAGCAGCTTAGGTTACTCAAATGAAAAACTGTTTTTT.

This clone appeared once. The J gene is TRBJ2-3, the V gene TRBV30, with 8 bases that match TRBD2. Germline-derived CDR1 and CDR2 are GTSNPN and SVGIG (reference sequence). This CDR3 is 14 amino acids long. V lost 7 bases to trimming and J lost 2 bases; unmatched junction nucleotides: 8. CDR3 residues: CASFDSGVTDTQYF. The CDR3 bases are TGTGCCTCCTTTGATAGCGGGGTCACAGATACGCAGTATTTT.

This clone occurred a few times. The CDR3 sequence: CSVGQLERANYGYTF. For the CDR3, the DNA is TGCAGCGTTGGACAGCTAGAACGAGCTAACTATGGCTACACCTTC. The chain employs TRBV29-1 and TRBJ1-2; maybe TRBD1 (5 bases). CDR3 length equals 15 residues. V lost 4 bases and J lost 0, with 15 bases in between. Germline V gives CDR1 SQVTM, CDR2 ANQGSEA.

The chain carries TRBV6-1 and TRBJ2-3; D is uncertain. CDR1 is MNHNS, CDR2 SASEGT, per germline. V gave up 4 bases and J gave up 1 base, with 9 bases separating them. The CDR3 consists of 14 residues. The CDR3 nucleotides are TGTGCCAGCAGTGGGGCAGGTGGCACAGATACGCAGTATTTT. Translated, it gives CASSGAGGTDTQYF.

The genes are TRBV5-6 and TRBJ2-3; D ambiguous. The CDR3 runs 14 residues. Germline CDR1 SGHDT, CDR2 YYEEEE. The ends were cut back, 7 bases at V and 4 bases at J, with 16 bases in the middle. CDR3: CASETRADADTQYF. DNA for the CDR3: TGTGCCAGCGAGACAAGAGCAGACGCAGATACGCAGTATTTT.

CDR3 sequence: CATPTYYNEQFF. For the CDR3, the DNA is TGTGCCACCCCCACATACTACAATGAGCAGTTCTTC. This rearrangement joins TRBV7-3 to TRBJ2-1; D gene ambiguous. Germline V lookup: CDR1 SGHTA, CDR2 FQGTGA. The CDR3 runs to 12 residues. Trimming pared 10 bases from V and 3 bases from J, leaving 10 bases between.

This clone was counted a few times. This chain connects TRBV4-3 to TRBJ1-1, with D possibly being TRBD1 (5 bases). This CDR3 has 16 amino acids. Germline lookup yields CDR1 LGHNA and CDR2 YSLEER. V was pared by 1 base and J by 1 base, with 13 bases between. The CDR3 nucleotides read TGCGCCAGCAGCCAAGCGGTTGGGGCTCGGAACACTGAAGCTTTCTTT. This translates into CASSQAVGARNTEAFF.

The count of this clone is one. The rearrangement joins TRBV4-1 to TRBJ2-7; D possibly corresponds to TRBD1 (6 bases). The CDR3 has 11 residues. Germline loops: CDR1 MGHRA, CDR2 YSYEKL. Trimming took off 8 bases at V and 4 bases at J, with 9 bases between the two ends. DNA of the CDR3: TGCGCCAGCGGGGACACATACGAGCAGTACTTC. This gives the protein CASGDTYEQYF.